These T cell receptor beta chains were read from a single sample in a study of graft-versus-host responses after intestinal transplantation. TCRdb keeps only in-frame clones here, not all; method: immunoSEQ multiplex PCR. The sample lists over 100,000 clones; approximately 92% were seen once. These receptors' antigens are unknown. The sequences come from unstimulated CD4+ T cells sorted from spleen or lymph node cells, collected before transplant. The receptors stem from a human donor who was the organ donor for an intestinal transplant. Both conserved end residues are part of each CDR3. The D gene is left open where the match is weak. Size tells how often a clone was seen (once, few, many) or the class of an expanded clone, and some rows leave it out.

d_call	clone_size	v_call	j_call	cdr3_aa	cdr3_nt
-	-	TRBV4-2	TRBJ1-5	CASSQGSSNQPQHF	TGTGCCAGCAGCCAAGGCAGTAGCAATCAGCCCCAGCATTTT
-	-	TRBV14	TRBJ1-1	CASSQVLLTWNTEAFF	TGTGCCAGCAGCCAAGTTCTGCTTACTTGGAACACTGAAGCTTTCTTT
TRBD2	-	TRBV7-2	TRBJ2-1	CASSLGGLAGGINEQFF	TGTGCCAGCAGCTTAGGGGGACTAGCGGGAGGTATCAATGAGCAGTTCTTC
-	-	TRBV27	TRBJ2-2	CASSLFPGYTGELFF	TGTGCCAGCAGTCTATTCCCCGGGTACACCGGGGAGCTGTTTTTT
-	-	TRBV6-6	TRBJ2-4	CASSTGTAKNIQYF	TGTGCCAGCAGCACCGGGACAGCCAAAAACATTCAGTACTTC
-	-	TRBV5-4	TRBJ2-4	CASSVGGGVTKNIQYF	TGTGCCAGCAGCGTAGGGGGAGGGGTGACCAAAAACATTCAGTACTTC
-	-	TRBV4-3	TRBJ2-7	CASSQSLSGPSYEQYF	TGCGCCAGCAGCCAAAGTCTCTCGGGGCCTTCCTACGAGCAGTACTTC
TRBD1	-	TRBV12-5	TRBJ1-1	CASGLSLGQGGMNTEAFF	TGTGCTAGTGGTTTGTCTCTGGGACAGGGGGGAATGAACACTGAAGCTTTCTTT
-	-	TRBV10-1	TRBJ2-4	CASSDGGLAKNIQYF	TGCGCCAGCAGTGACGGAGGACTAGCCAAAAACATTCAGTACTTC
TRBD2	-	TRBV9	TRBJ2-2	CASSVGTSANTGELFF	TGTGCCAGCAGCGTAGGGACTAGCGCGAACACCGGGGAGCTGTTTTTT
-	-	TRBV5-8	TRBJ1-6	CASSRSSYNSPLHF	TGTGCCAGTAGCAGGAGCTCCTATAATTCACCCCTCCACTTT
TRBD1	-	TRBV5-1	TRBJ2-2	CASSALQGANTGELFF	TGCGCCAGCAGCGCACTACAGGGGGCGAACACCGGGGAGCTGTTTTTT
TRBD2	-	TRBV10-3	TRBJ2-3	CAISEREVTTDTQYF	TGTGCCATCAGTGAGCGGGAGGTGACGACAGATACGCAGTATTTT
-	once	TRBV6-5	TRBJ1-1	CASSAIQNTEAFF	TGTGCCAGCAGTGCTATTCAGAACACTGAAGCTTTCTTT
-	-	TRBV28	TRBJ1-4	CASSTGQKLFF	TGTGCCAGCAGTACAGGACAGAAACTGTTTTTT
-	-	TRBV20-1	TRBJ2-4	CSARVQNIQYF	TGCAGTGCTAGAGTACAAAACATTCAGTACTTC
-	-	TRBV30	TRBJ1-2	CAWSVRRDYGYTF	TGTGCCTGGAGTGTTCGGAGGGACTATGGCTACACCTTC
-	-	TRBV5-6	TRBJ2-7	CASSPPLGTYEQYF	TGTGCCAGCAGCCCCCCCCTGGGAACCTACGAGCAGTACTTC
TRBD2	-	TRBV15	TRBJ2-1	CATSRKLAGGPYNEQFF	TGTGCCACCAGCAGAAAACTAGCGGGAGGACCCTACAATGAGCAGTTCTTC
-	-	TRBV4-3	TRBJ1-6	CASSPTEPGPPTDNSPLHF	TGCGCCAGCAGCCCAACAGAACCGGGGCCACCCACCGATAATTCACCCCTCCACTTT
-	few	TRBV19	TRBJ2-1	CASSISLVDNEQFF	TGTGCCAGTAGTATTAGCCTAGTCGACAATGAGCAGTTCTTC
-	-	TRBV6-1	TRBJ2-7	CASGTGWGGEQYF	TGTGCCAGCGGTACAGGGTGGGGCGGCGAGCAGTACTTC
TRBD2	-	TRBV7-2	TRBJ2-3	CASSSTSGRGTQYF	TGTGCCAGCAGCTCCACTAGCGGAAGAGGTACGCAGTATTTT
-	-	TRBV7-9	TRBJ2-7	CASSSHRDGDYEQYF	TGTGCCAGCAGCTCGCACCGGGACGGAGACTACGAGCAGTACTTC
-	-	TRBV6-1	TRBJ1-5	CASSERGTSPQPQHF	TGTGCCAGCAGTGAACGCGGGACAAGCCCTCAGCCCCAGCATTTT
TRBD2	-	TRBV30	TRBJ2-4	CAWTQRGLAKNIQYF	TGTGCCTGGACCCAGCGGGGATTAGCCAAAAACATTCAGTACTTC
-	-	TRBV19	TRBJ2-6	CASSVAQTGANVLTF	TGTGCCAGTAGTGTCGCACAGACTGGGGCCAACGTCCTGACTTTC